This T cell receptor beta chain originates from a study of blood T cell repertoires in COVID-19. Overall study context: Samples taken during acute and convalescent COVID-19 were collected in the United States, Italy and Spain. Nucleic acid was either cDNA or gDNA, and it came from T cells, B-cell-depleted T cells, or PBMCs.

Recruited during active infection, patients (from Seattle) were subsequently followed longitudinally. TCRdb keeps only in-frame clones here, not all; method: immunoSEQ multiplex PCR. The top ten hold approximately 2.4% of the sample, which has under 250,000 clones, roughly 85% seen once. Sequencing was done on a sample of peripheral blood. This clonotype was obtained from a woman between 65 and 79 years old with COVID-19, enrolled during active disease.

CDR3: CASKLGTGIFTLHF. CDR3 nucleotides: TGTGCCAGTAAATTAGGGACAGGGATATTCACCCTCCACTTT. The rearrangement links TRBV19 to TRBJ1-6, with 9 bases identical to TRBD1. This CDR3 has 14 amino acids. V shed 7 bases, J shed 14 bases, and the junction held 12 bases outside the gene matches. CDR1 is LNHDA, CDR2 SQIVND, per germline (reference sequence).